These 13 T cell receptor beta chains came from one sample sequenced in a study of beta chain features in type 1 diabetes. Study-wide results and limits: Shorter TCRB CDR3s, moderately but significantly so, marked every one of the four CD4+ subsets in Type 1 diabetes patients.

The antigens for these receptors are not known. Expressed TCRB transcripts got sequenced, as all isolated RNA was reverse transcribed. Here immunoSEQ multiplex PCR was the method, and the copy in TCRdb shows in-frame clones only, minus some. The sample holds approximately 360,000 clones, over 10% seen once. Sequencing used naive CD4+ T cells from blood. These receptors were taken from a woman under 30 with type 1 diabetes.

The V and J genes are TRBV30 and TRBJ2-5, with TRBD2 matching over 7 bases. Germline-derived CDR1 and CDR2 are GTSNPN and SVGIG (reference sequence). The CDR3 sequence is 14 residues long. V trimming: 7 bases; J trimming: 5 bases; junction bases outside the gene matches: 13. The CDR3 bases are TGTGCCTCCTCGGGCGGCGGGAGCGCGGAGACCCAGTACTTC. Translated, it gives CASSGGGSAETQYF.

This clone was counted between two and nine times. CDR3 DNA: TGTGCCAGCAGCCCCACCGGGGGGGGTACGCAGTATTTT. The encoded protein is CASSPTGGGTQYF. V gene TRBV25-1 combines with J gene TRBJ2-3, with TRBD2 identical over 8 bases. There are 13 residues in the CDR3. The germline V gene has CDR1 MGHDK and CDR2 SYGVNS. V lost 6 bases, J lost 8 bases, and 7 bases stayed unmatched.

The J gene is TRBJ1-5, the V gene TRBV5-1, with D perhaps TRBD1 (6 bases). Trimming left V 5 bases short and J 5 bases short, with 14 bases between. Germline assignment: CDR1 SGHRS and CDR2 YFSETQ. This CDR3 has 14 amino acids. The CDR3 loop reads CASSFGGRDQPQHF. The CDR3 DNA follows: TGCGCCAGCAGTTTTGGGGGCCGGGATCAGCCCCAGCATTTT. Full variable domain (remainder filled in from reference TRBV5-1 and TRBJ1-5): KAGVTQTPRYLIKTRGQQVTLSCSPISGHRSVSWYQQTPGQGLQFLFEYFSETQRNKGNFPGRFSGRQFSNSRSEMNVSTLELGDSALYLCASSFGGRDQPQHFGDGTRLSIL.

V usage is TRBV29-1 and J usage is TRBJ1-1, with a possible D match to TRBD1 (6 bases). Per germline, CDR1 SQVTM and CDR2 ANQGSEA. The CDR3 consists of 15 residues. Deletions cut 2 bases from V and 6 bases from J, with 19 bases between. The CDR3 here is CSVETKGGKNAEAFF. DNA for the CDR3: TGCAGCGTTGAAACAAAGGGGGGGAAAAACGCTGAAGCTTTCTTT.

This clone was detected a few times. The chain recombines TRBV7-2 with TRBJ2-3; 13 bases are shared with TRBD2. Trimming took 5 bases from V and 0 from J; bases not matched to a gene: 8. The germline gives CDR1 SGHTA, CDR2 FQGNSA. The CDR3 covers 18 residues. As DNA, the CDR3 is TGTGCCAGCAGCCGTTCCGGGACTAGCGGGACGAGCACAGATACGCAGTATTTT. Translating it yields CASSRSGTSGTSTDTQYF.

This clone was counted between two and nine times. This CDR3 is CASSPILAGVSHEQYF. As DNA, the CDR3 is TGTGCCAGCAGTCCGATACTAGCGGGAGTGAGCCACGAGCAGTACTTC. V and J are TRBV27 and TRBJ2-7, with 11 bases lining up with TRBD2. Germline CDR1 is MNHEY and CDR2 is SMNVEV (reference sequence). This CDR3 spans 16 amino acids. V lost 5 bases, J lost 5 bases, and 11 bases stayed unmatched.

The chain uses TRBV18 and TRBJ1-5; 10 bases are shared with TRBD1. V lost 3 bases, J lost 5 bases, and 4 bases stayed unmatched. CDR1 and CDR2 from the germline V gene are KGHSH and LQKENI. The CDR3 totals 15 residues. CDR3 sequence: CASSPDRGVHQPQHF. DNA for the CDR3: TGTGCCAGCTCACCGGACAGGGGGGTACATCAGCCCCAGCATTTT.

This clone was counted a few times. The chain recombines TRBV4-3 with TRBJ2-7; tentative D call: TRBD2 (6 bases). Germline V gene data show CDR1 as LGHNA and CDR2 as YSLEER. CDR3 length equals 13 residues. Trimming cost V 6 bases and J 2 bases, with 11 bases left between them. The CDR3 protein is CASSAGRAYEQYF. The CDR3 nucleotides are TGCGCCAGCAGTGCCGGGAGAGCCTACGAGCAGTACTTC.

This clone appeared a few times. This chain connects TRBV11-2 to TRBJ2-7; D is perhaps TRBD2 (5 bases). CDR1 and CDR2 (germline): SGHAT, FQNNGV. This CDR3 has 14 amino acids. V dropped 3 bases and J dropped 3 bases, with 12 bases sitting between them. CDR3 residues: CASSFAGSDYEQYF. CDR3 nucleotide sequence: TGTGCCAGCAGCTTCGCTGGGAGTGACTACGAGCAGTACTTC.

This clone has just a few counts. The rearrangement joins TRBV5-1 to TRBJ2-7; 8 nucleotides line up with TRBD1. With 0 bases clipped from V and 5 bases from J, the junction kept 7 bases outside the gene matches. CDR1 SGHRS and CDR2 YFSETQ come from the germline V gene. CDR3 length equals 15 residues. The CDR3 nucleotides are TGCGCCAGCAGCTTGGCCCCAGGGGGCGCGGACGAGCAGTACTTC. This translates into CASSLAPGGADEQYF.

In this sample, this clone turned up a few times. This CDR3 is CASSGGGHQPQHF. CDR3 DNA sequence: TGTGCCAGTAGCGGGGGGGGGCATCAGCCCCAGCATTTT. The chain employs TRBV19 and TRBJ1-5; D may be TRBD1 (6 bases). Germline CDR1 reads LNHDA; CDR2 reads SQIVND (reference sequence). The CDR3 has 13 amino acids. Trimming removed 6 bases at V and 5 bases at J, with 11 bases between.

This clone was detected once. The CDR3 sequence is CASLSGGRTGELFF. In DNA form, the CDR3 reads TGTGCCAGCTTGAGCGGGGGGCGGACCGGGGAGCTGTTTTTT. The chain joins TRBV6-5 to TRBJ2-2; 9 bases map to TRBD2. J gave up 5 bases and V 8 bases, and 6 bases lay outside the gene matches. This CDR3 contains 14 residues. CDR1 and CDR2 (germline): MNHEY, SVGAGI.

The genes are TRBV18 and TRBJ1-1; no clear D gene. Germline V gene data show CDR1 as KGHSH and CDR2 as LQKENI. V shed 2 bases and J shed 5 bases, with 6 bases lying between them. The CDR3 loop spans 12 amino acids. The CDR3 DNA reads as TGTGCCAGCTCACCAAGCCGGACTGAAGCTTTCTTT. Its protein product is CASSPSRTEAFF.